Shown below are 26 T cell receptor beta chains from a single sample sequenced in a study of T cells in Graves' hyperthyroidism and ophthalmopathy. TCR beta CDR3 sequences were amplified from RNA transcripts. Researchers ran a first-round RT-PCR on the TCR CDR3 using the HTBI primer set. Via MiXCR, TCRdb re-called the multiplex PCR reads, giving one row per CDR3 protein. This sample has around 720,000 distinct CDR3 sequences, with about 35% found just once. What was sequenced was blood. Receptors were obtained from a middle-aged woman with Graves' hyperthyroidism.

A few counts support this clonotype. The V gene is TRBV20-1, the J gene TRBJ1-1; D ambiguous. Germline V CDR1 and CDR2: DFQATT, SNEGSKA (reference sequence). The CDR3 runs 13 residues. The V gene lost 3 bases and the J gene lost 1 base, with 9 bases spanning the gap. The CDR3 region is CSARDRQNTEAFF. The CDR3 DNA reads TGCAGTGCTAGGGACCGCCAGAACACTGAAGCTTTCTTT.

The rearrangement links TRBV10-3 to TRBJ1-5; D is ambiguous. The CDR3 totals 11 residues. With 10 bases removed from V and 4 bases from J, the gap between germline ends came to 8 bases. Germline loops: CDR1 ENHRY, CDR2 SYGVKD. The CDR3 protein is CASRVNQPQHF. The CDR3 nucleotides read TGTGCCAGTCGAGTAAATCAGCCCCAGCATTTT.

In this sample, this clonotype turned up many times. The V and J genes are TRBV29-1 and TRBJ1-3; D remains ambiguous. Germline CDR1 is SQVTM and CDR2 is ANQGSEA. This CDR3 contains 17 residues. The ends were cut back, 1 base at V and 2 bases at J, with 18 bases in the middle. The CDR3, as DNA: TGCAGCGTTGAAGTTAGGCGCGAATTAACGCCTGGAAACACCATATATTTT. It encodes CSVEVRRELTPGNTIYF.

This chain joins TRBV5-1 and TRBJ2-7; D possibly matches TRBD1 or TRBD2 (5 bases each). The V gene's germline CDR1 is SGHRS and CDR2 YFSETQ. CDR3 length: 14 amino acids. The V gene lost 7 bases and the J gene lost 7 bases, with 21 bases spanning the gap. The CDR3 DNA follows: TGCGCCAGCCACTGGGACGCAGCCTCGGGGGAGCAGTACTTC. Its translation: CASHWDAASGEQYF.

The chain employs TRBV2 and TRBJ1-1; D possibly corresponds to TRBD1 (5 bases). This CDR3 comprises 13 residues. Germline values: CDR1 SNHLY, CDR2 FYNNEI. Trimming shortened V by 6 bases and J by 2 bases, and 10 bases separated the two germline ends. DNA for the CDR3: TGTGCCAGCAGAGTTGGGGGTAACACTGAAGCTTTCTTT. Protein: CASRVGGNTEAFF. Complete variable domain (other parts from reference TRBV2 and TRBJ1-1): EPEVTQTPSHQVTQMGQEVILRCVPISNHLYFYWYRQILGQKVEFLVSFYNNEISEKSEIFDDQFSVERPDGSNFTLKIRSTKLEDSAMYFCASRVGGNTEAFFGQGTRLTVV.

Notes on this clonotype: The conserved closing phenylalanine or tryptophan is absent in this CDR3, likely reflecting a read error. Because the CDR3's place on the DNA is in doubt, the DNA is left out and the CDR3 is given as listed by TCRdb. The gene calls are TRBV7-2 and TRBJ1-6. The CDR3 region is 8 residues in length, termini included. CDR1 is SGHTA and CDR2 is FQGNSA in the germline V gene. CDR3 loop: CASSLEMG.

This clonotype has ten or more counts. The V call is TRBV10-3, the J call TRBJ2-5; 7 positions agree with TRBD1. Germline CDR1 and CDR2: ENHRY and SYGVKD. The trim removed 9 bases at V and 7 bases at J, leaving 5 bases unmatched. This CDR3 is built from 11 residues. DNA of the CDR3: TGTGCCATAGACAGGGATGGGACCCAGTACTTC. The encoded protein is CAIDRDGTQYF.

This chain connects TRBV11-3 to TRBJ2-5; TRBD2 agrees at 12 bases. The V gene's germline CDR1 is SGHNT and CDR2 YENEEA. V was pared by 5 bases and J by 0 bases, with 7 bases of the junction left unmatched. CDR3 length: 17 amino acids. The CDR3 DNA sequence: TGTGCCAGCAGCCCCGGACTAGCGGGGAGGTACCAAGAGACCCAGTACTTC. Protein sequence: CASSPGLAGRYQETQYF.

The chain uses TRBV6-1 and TRBJ1-2; TRBD1 is a possible D gene (6 bases). V was cut by 5 bases and J by 4 bases, with 14 bases left in between. Germline V CDR1 and CDR2: MNHNS, SASEGT. CDR3 size: 14 residues. This CDR3 is CASSPGDTIYGYTF. CDR3 nucleotide sequence: TGTGCCAGCAGTCCGGGGGACACCATCTATGGCTACACCTTC.

This clonotype has just a few counts. The chain joins TRBV9 to TRBJ2-7; 8 positions match TRBD2. The germline V gene encodes CDR1 SGDLS and CDR2 YYNGEE. The CDR3 length is 16 residues. V was clipped by 0 bases and J by 7 bases; unmatched bases: 12. DNA of the CDR3: TGTGCCAGCAGCGTAGAAGGGGGACTAGGGGACGAGGAGCAGTACTTC. This encodes CASSVEGGLGDEEQYF.

CDR3 nucleotide sequence: TGTGCCAGCAGTTGGACAGGGCGGCACGAGCAGTACTTC. Protein: CASSWTGRHEQYF. The V call is TRBV6-5, the J call TRBJ2-7; 8 bases are shared with TRBD1. V was clipped by 4 bases and J by 5 bases; unmatched bases: 4. The CDR3 runs 13 residues. The germline CDR1 and CDR2 sequences are MNHEY and SVGAGI.

At least ten counts were recorded for this clonotype. The chain carries TRBV7-2 and TRBJ1-2, with D maybe TRBD1 (6 bases). This CDR3 has 14 amino acids. The V end was cut by 5 bases, the J end by 8 bases, with 18 bases between. Germline V gene data show CDR1 as SGHTA and CDR2 as FQGNSA. The CDR3 reads CASSPGTPVLGYTF. In DNA, the CDR3 is TGTGCCAGCAGCCCGGGGACACCCGTCCTAGGCTACACCTTC.

The chain is built from TRBV6-9 and TRBJ2-7, with D perhaps matching TRBD1 (6 bases). The germline CDR1 and CDR2 sequences are MNHGY and SVAAGI. With 5 bases removed from V and 2 bases from J, the gap between germline ends came to 13 bases. The CDR3 runs 14 residues. CDR3 DNA: TGTGCCAGCAGTATTTGGACAGCGACCTACGAGCAGTACTTC. Amino acids: CASSIWTATYEQYF.

This clonotype was observed once. V is TRBV24-1 and J is TRBJ2-7; 14 nucleotides line up with TRBD2. Near its end, the DNA agrees better with TRBJ2-1, so the J call may be wrong. Germline V gene data show CDR1 as KGHDR and CDR2 as SFDVKD. The CDR3 length is 16 residues. CDR3 nucleotides: TGTGCCACCAGTGGGGCGGGACTAGCGGGGGCCAATGAGCAGTTCTTC. Translated: CATSGAGLAGANEQFF.

The rearrangement joins TRBV6-5 to TRBJ1-3; TRBD1 matches at 7 bases. Germline values: CDR1 MNHEY, CDR2 SVGAGI. V shed 6 bases and J 3 bases; nucleotides not matched to a gene: 11. This CDR3 is built from 16 residues. The CDR3 sequence: CASSFDRVEYGNTIYF. The CDR3, as DNA: TGTGCCAGCAGCTTCGACAGGGTGGAGTATGGAAACACCATATATTTT.

About this clonotype itself: A much larger clone sits a single nucleotide away, making a read error possible. CDR3 nucleotide sequence: TGTGCCAGCAGCCCTTCCCCCTCCTACGAGCAGTGCTTC. As protein: CASSPSPSYEQCF. The chain employs TRBV7-8 and TRBJ2-7; D is undetermined. The germline V gene has CDR1 SGHVS and CDR2 FQNEAQ. The CDR3 length is 13 residues.

The chain links TRBV19 to TRBJ1-6; the D gene is possibly TRBD1 (5 bases). Trimming left V 9 bases short and J 5 bases short, with 17 bases between. This CDR3 is 15 amino acids long. The germline CDR1 and CDR2 sequences are LNHDA and SQIVND (reference sequence). CDR3 region: CASTRAGLNNSPLHF. The CDR3 bases are TGTGCCAGCACTAGAGCAGGGCTTAATAATTCACCCCTCCACTTT.

DNA for the CDR3: TGTGCCAGCCGTCCTTTTGGGGGCGTCTGGAAAGAGACCCAGTACTTC. It yields the protein CASRPFGGVWKETQYF. The gene calls are TRBV28 and TRBJ2-5; perhaps TRBD1 as D (6 bases). Trimming stripped 8 bases from V and 3 bases from J, with 22 bases between. This CDR3 contains 16 residues. Germline values: CDR1 MDHEN, CDR2 SYDVKM.

About this clonotype: Being one base from a much bigger clone, this may be a read error. V is TRBV12-3 or TRBV12-4 and J is TRBJ1-5; no reliable D call. This CDR3 contains 13 residues. CDR3: CASSLLINQPRHF. The CDR3, as DNA: TGTGCCAGCAGTTTACTCATCAATCAGCCCCGGCATTTT.

At least ten counts were recorded for this clonotype. V usage is TRBV29-1 and J usage is TRBJ2-5; 7 bases agree with TRBD1. CDR1 is SQVTM and CDR2 is ANQGSEA in the germline V gene. This CDR3 is built from 13 residues. The ends lost 6 bases at V and 2 bases at J; junction bases unmatched: 6. This CDR3 reads CSVSTGDQETQYF. In DNA, the CDR3 is TGCAGCGTGAGCACAGGGGATCAAGAGACCCAGTACTTC.

This clonotype appeared many times. This chain connects TRBV20-1 to TRBJ2-5, with D tentatively TRBD1 or TRBD2 (5 bases each). Germline V lookup: CDR1 DFQATT, CDR2 SNEGSKA (reference sequence). CDR3 length: 12 residues. V dropped 6 bases and J dropped 5 bases, with 13 bases sitting between them. Here the CDR3 reads CSAAGEGETQYF. The DNA for the CDR3 is TGCAGTGCCGCCGGTGAGGGGGAGACCCAGTACTTC.

This chain connects TRBV9 to TRBJ2-7, with 9 bases lining up with TRBD1. The V segment lost 2 bases and the J segment 6 bases; nucleotides outside the gene matches: 6. From germline, CDR1 is SGDLS and CDR2 YYNGEE. The length of the CDR3 is 14 residues. Here the CDR3 DNA reads TGTGCCAGCAGCGTCGGGACAGGGCCTGGCGAGCAGTACTTC. This encodes CASSVGTGPGEQYF.

This clonotype was seen a few times. The DNA for the CDR3 is TGTGCCAGCAGCAAATACATTAACACCGGGGAGCTGTTTTTT. Encoded protein: CASSKYINTGELFF. The chain carries TRBV2 and TRBJ2-2; D is uncertain. This CDR3 region has 14 residues. The V end was cut by 6 bases, the J end by 2 bases, with 10 bases between. Per the germline V gene, CDR1 is SNHLY and CDR2 is FYNNEI.

This clonotype has at least ten counts. The chain couples TRBV19 to TRBJ1-3; D is unclear. Germline V lookup: CDR1 LNHDA, CDR2 SQIVND (reference sequence). The V end lost 5 bases, the J end lost 4 bases, and 9 bases lay between the germline ends. There are 13 residues in the CDR3. CDR3 nucleotide sequence: TGTGCCAGTAGTCTTCGAACCGGAAACACCATATATTTT. It specifies CASSLRTGNTIYF.

Only a few counts were recorded for this clonotype. The rearrangement uses TRBV6-5 and TRBJ2-7; the D is unclear. Between the trimmed V and J ends, which lost 4 bases and 5 bases, there was a span of 12 bases. Germline loops: CDR1 MNHEY, CDR2 SVGAGI. The CDR3 has 13 residues. CDR3 protein: CASSSWVLDEQYF. For the CDR3, the DNA is TGTGCCAGCAGTTCATGGGTCCTTGACGAGCAGTACTTC.

In this sample, this clonotype turned up many times. This sequence joins TRBV7-9 and TRBJ1-1; D gene uncertain. CDR3 size: 14 residues. Germline V gives CDR1 SEHNR, CDR2 FQNEAQ (reference sequence). Trimming took off 5 bases at V and 3 bases at J, with 13 bases between the two ends. The CDR3 loop is CASSPRTVDTEAFF. In DNA, the CDR3 is TGTGCCAGCAGCCCAAGGACCGTAGACACTGAAGCTTTCTTT.